This T cell receptor (beta chain) was captured by sequencing in a study of CD8 T cells in ankylosing spondylitis. This clonotype was observed at least ten times. The CDR3 is 13 amino acids. Trimming stripped 5 bases from V and 3 bases from J, with 8 bases between. Germline CDR1 is MNHEY and CDR2 is SMNVEV (reference sequence). TCR beta libraries were made by quantitative 5'-RACE with molecular barcodes. TCRdb fed the 5' RACE reads into MiXCR, producing one record per CDR3 protein. The sample contains 150,000 to 200,000 distinct CDR3 sequences, under 15% of which appear only once. The chain combines TRBV27 with TRBJ1-5; D unclear. This receptor was obtained from a female donor with ankylosing spondylitis or in good health (not recorded which). Material for sequencing was blood, either unsorted or a sorted T cell fraction (not recorded which). The CDR3 bases are TGTGCCAGCAGTCCGATGCCCAATCAGCCCCAGCATTTT. Amino acids: CASSPMPNQPQHF.